Listed below are T cell receptor beta chains from one sample, sequenced in a study of blood T cell repertoires in COVID-19. Here immunoSEQ multiplex PCR was the method, and the copy in TCRdb shows in-frame clones only, minus some. The sample has around 190,000 clones; around nine tenths are singletons. Sequenced: peripheral blood. Source of these receptors: a man in his fifties with COVID-19, enrolled during active disease. Both conserved end residues are part of each CDR3. Each record gives: J gene, clone size, D gene, V gene, CDR3 protein, CDR3 DNA. A D gene is named only where the DNA matches it firmly. Some rows mark clone size as missing; the rest say once, few, many or name a class of expanded clone.

>TRBJ1-5|NA|NA|TRBV10-2
CATLEGYGSNQPQHF
TGCGCCACCTTGGAGGGATATGGGAGCAATCAGCCCCAGCATTTT
>TRBJ2-5|NA|NA|TRBV6-5
CASSYSGGQETQYF
TGTGCCAGCAGTTACTCAGGCGGACAAGAGACCCAGTACTTC
>TRBJ2-1|NA|NA|TRBV7-6
CASRFSSEPYNEQFF
TGTGCCAGCAGATTTAGTAGCGAACCTTACAATGAGCAGTTCTTC
>TRBJ2-3|NA|NA|TRBV6-5
CAIQGLTDTQYF
TGTGCCATACAGGGTCTGACAGATACGCAGTATTTT
>TRBJ1-5|NA|NA|TRBV6-4
CASSDRPGNMPQHF
TGTGCCAGCAGTGACCGTCCAGGGAACATGCCCCAGCATTTT
>TRBJ2-3|NA|TRBD2|TRBV5-4
CASSLAGGGGRSDTQYF
TGTGCCAGCAGCTTGGCCGGGGGCGGCGGGAGGTCAGATACGCAGTATTTT
>TRBJ2-7|NA|TRBD1|TRBV13
CASSSPGTGHYEQYF
TGTGCCAGCAGCTCCCCCGGGACAGGACACTACGAGCAGTACTTC
>TRBJ2-7|NA|TRBD1|TRBV6-5
CASRTGQASYEQYF
TGTGCCAGCAGGACTGGACAGGCGTCCTACGAGCAGTACTTC
>TRBJ2-3|once|NA|TRBV3-1/TRBV3-2
CASSQGQVADTQYF
TGTGCCAGCAGCCAAGGACAGGTCGCAGATACGCAGTATTTT
>TRBJ1-2|NA|TRBD1|TRBV7-9
CASSLGQGVANNYGYTF
TGTGCCAGCAGCTTAGGACAGGGGGTGGCCAATAACTATGGCTACACCTTC
>TRBJ1-2|NA|TRBD1|TRBV2
CASRPGTAYNYGYTF
TGTGCCAGCAGGCCCGGGACAGCCTACAACTATGGCTACACCTTC
>TRBJ2-3|NA|TRBD1|TRBV4-1
CASSQEIDRGGTDTQYF
TGCGCCAGCAGCCAAGAAATCGACAGGGGGGGAACAGATACGCAGTATTTT
>TRBJ2-1|NA|TRBD2|TRBV7-8
CASSLVGGRWENEQFF
TGTGCCAGCAGCTTAGTGGGCGGGAGGTGGGAAAATGAGCAGTTCTTC
>TRBJ1-2|NA|NA|TRBV7-2
CASSLAVQGSGGYTF
TGTGCCAGCAGCTTAGCGGTACAGGGTAGTGGTGGCTACACCTTC
>TRBJ2-5|NA|TRBD1|TRBV29-1
CSVEGGTGGVKLETQYF
TGCAGCGTTGAAGGGGGGACAGGGGGAGTGAAATTAGAGACCCAGTACTTC
>TRBJ2-3|NA|TRBD2|TRBV9
CASSKSGGAVDTQYF
TGTGCCAGCAGCAAAAGCGGGGGGGCCGTAGATACGCAGTATTTT
>TRBJ2-1|NA|NA|TRBV11-2
CASSSRRGDTYNEQFF
TGTGCCAGCAGCTCACGGCGAGGGGACACTTACAATGAGCAGTTCTTC
>TRBJ2-5|NA|TRBD2|TRBV5-8
CASTHAAGVSETQYF
TGTGCCAGCACCCACGCAGCGGGAGTGTCAGAGACCCAGTACTTC
>TRBJ2-5|NA|NA|TRBV7-3
CASSLNRKETQYF
TGTGCCAGCAGCTTAAACAGGAAAGAGACCCAGTACTTC
>TRBJ2-6|many|NA|TRBV6-4
CASSEDSSGANVLTF
TGTGCCAGCAGTGAGGACAGCTCTGGGGCCAACGTCCTGACTTTC
>TRBJ1-2|NA|NA|TRBV21-1
CASSLKRGYTF
TGTGCCAGCAGCTTAAAGCGTGGCTACACCTTC
>TRBJ1-4|NA|NA|TRBV19
CASSTDRINEKLFF
TGTGCCAGTAGCACGGACAGAATTAATGAAAAACTGTTTTTT
>TRBJ2-7|NA|NA|TRBV7-2
CASSLDGGIRYEQYF
TGTGCCAGCAGCTTAGATGGAGGGATTCGGTACGAGCAGTACTTC
>TRBJ1-5|NA|TRBD1|TRBV6-2/TRBV6-3
CASSSTQDRGIHQPQHF
TGTGCCAGCAGTTCAACCCAGGACAGGGGAATCCATCAGCCCCAGCATTTT
>TRBJ2-1|NA|TRBD2|TRBV5-1
CASSLAVAGGPNEQFF
TGCGCCAGCAGCCTTGCGGTAGCGGGGGGGCCCAATGAGCAGTTCTTC
>TRBJ2-7|NA|NA|TRBV24-1
CATSDLRYYEQYF
TGTGCCACCAGTGATTTACGGTACTACGAGCAATACTTC
>TRBJ2-1|few|NA|TRBV11-2
CASSSLLIYNEQFF
TGTGCCAGCAGCTCATTACTCATCTACAATGAGCAGTTCTTC
>TRBJ2-3|once|NA|TRBV25-1
CASSERQSTDTQYF
TGTGCCAGCAGTGAACGACAGTCCACAGATACGCAGTATTTT
>TRBJ2-5|NA|TRBD2|TRBV19
CASSGLAGEQETQYF
TGTGCCAGTAGTGGACTAGCGGGAGAGCAAGAGACCCAGTACTTC
>TRBJ2-2|NA|TRBD1|TRBV5-4
CASSRGRDRGLTGELFF
TGTGCCAGCAGCAGAGGCCGGGACAGGGGGCTGACCGGGGAGCTGTTTTTT
>TRBJ2-1|NA|TRBD2|TRBV11-2
CASSFGGRGIYEQFF
TGTGCCAGCAGCTTTGGCGGGAGGGGAATATATGAGCAGTTCTTC
>TRBJ1-5|NA|NA|TRBV6-5
CASSSVRGQPQHF
TGTGCCAGCAGTTCTGTGCGGGGTCAGCCCCAGCATTTT
>TRBJ2-2|NA|NA|TRBV5-4
CASSFILVSGADNTGELFF
TGTGCCAGCAGCTTCATTCTTGTCAGCGGAGCGGATAACACCGGGGAGCTGTTTTTT
>TRBJ2-1|NA|TRBD1|TRBV9
CASSVPLGQGNEQFF
TGTGCCAGCAGCGTCCCACTGGGACAGGGCAATGAGCAGTTCTTC
>TRBJ2-6|NA|TRBD2|TRBV7-9
CASSLGVAGPSGANVLTF
TGTGCCAGCAGCTTAGGGGTAGCGGGCCCCTCTGGGGCCAACGTCCTGACTTTC
>TRBJ1-2|NA|TRBD1|TRBV19
CASLTGTGGLTYGYTF
TGTGCCAGTCTGACCGGGACAGGGGGCCTCACCTATGGCTACACCTTC